Reported below is one T cell receptor beta chain. The data belong to a study of blood T cell repertoires in COVID-19. Study-level information: Specimens from acute and convalescent COVID-19 originated in the United States, Italy and Spain. T cells, B-cell-depleted T cells, or PBMCs supplied cDNA or gDNA.

How the authors handled the data: Estimation of nucleated cell counts relied on the amplification of reference gene primers. The table came from immunoSEQ multiplex PCR; TCRdb's copy has only in-frame clones and leaves some out. V and J calls and clone size are given by that table; D and trimming were obtained from the DNA. This sample has approximately 280,000 clones, with 84% found just once. Followed over time, Seattle patients had been enrolled while infection was active. This clonotype was obtained from a human donor with COVID-19, enrolled during active disease. The donor label of this sample is uncertain. The sequencing input was peripheral blood.

CDR3 amino acids: CASSPGLAGVREQFF. CDR3 coding DNA: TGTGCCAGCAGCCCCGGACTAGCGGGAGTGCGGGAGCAGTTCTTC. The chain has TRBV14 and TRBJ2-1; 13 bases align to TRBD2. The V and J ends lost 4 bases and 10 bases, in that order; junction bases with no gene match: 7. Germline CDR1 SGHDN, CDR2 FVKESK. This CDR3 has 15 amino acids.